The TCR beta chain under discussion was sequenced for a study of T cells in Graves' hyperthyroidism and ophthalmopathy. This clonotype was observed many times. The antigen is undetermined. Study results and limitations: Onset of ophthalmopathy came a median approximately 6.5 months after the model predicted it. In blood, most of the thyroid clonotypes expanded above 0.001 were also present.

Amplified TCR beta CDR3 regions derived from RNA transcripts. The TCR CDR3 first-round RT-PCR relied on the HTBI primer set. TCRdb used MiXCR to reprocess the multiplex PCR reads, holding one entry per CDR3 protein. Seen here are roughly 260,000 distinct CDR3 sequences, 13% to 15% observed once, and the top ten hold roughly 13%. Trimming took 5 bases from V and 2 from J; bases not matched to a gene: 12. The CDR3 is 16 amino acids. CDR1 and CDR2 from the germline V gene are MNHNS and SASEGT. Patients with uncontrolled infections, other autoimmune diseases, pregnancy or lactation were excluded. Isolation of PBMCs was performed on roughly 9 ml fresh peripheral blood.

This TCR derives from a woman aged 40 to 50 with Graves' hyperthyroidism that later progressed to Graves' ophthalmopathy. This chain uses TRBV6-1 with TRBJ2-7; 7 nucleotides match TRBD2. Sequencing was performed on blood. DNA for the CDR3: TGTGCCAGCAGTTCAATCGGGATAGCGGGCCCCTACGAGCAGTACTTC. It translates to CASSSIGIAGPYEQYF.